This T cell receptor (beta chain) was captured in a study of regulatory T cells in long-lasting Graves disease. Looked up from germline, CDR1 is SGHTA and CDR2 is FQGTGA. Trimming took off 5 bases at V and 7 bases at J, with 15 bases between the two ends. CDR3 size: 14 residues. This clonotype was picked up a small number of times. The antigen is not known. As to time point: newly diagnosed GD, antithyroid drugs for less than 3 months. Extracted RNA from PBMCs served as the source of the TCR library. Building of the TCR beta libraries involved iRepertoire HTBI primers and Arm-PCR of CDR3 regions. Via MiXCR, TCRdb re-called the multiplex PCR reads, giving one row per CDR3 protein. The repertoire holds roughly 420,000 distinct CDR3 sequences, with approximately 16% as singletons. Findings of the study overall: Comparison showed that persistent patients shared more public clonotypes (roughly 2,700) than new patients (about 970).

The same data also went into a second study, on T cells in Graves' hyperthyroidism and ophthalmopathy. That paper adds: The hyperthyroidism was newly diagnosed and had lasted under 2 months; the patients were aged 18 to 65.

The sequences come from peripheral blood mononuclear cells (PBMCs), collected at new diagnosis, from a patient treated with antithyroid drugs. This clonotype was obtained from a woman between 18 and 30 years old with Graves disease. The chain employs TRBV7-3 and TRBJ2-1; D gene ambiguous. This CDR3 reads CASSPSGEENEQFF. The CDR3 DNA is TGTGCCAGCAGCCCCAGTGGGGAAGAAAATGAGCAGTTCTTC.